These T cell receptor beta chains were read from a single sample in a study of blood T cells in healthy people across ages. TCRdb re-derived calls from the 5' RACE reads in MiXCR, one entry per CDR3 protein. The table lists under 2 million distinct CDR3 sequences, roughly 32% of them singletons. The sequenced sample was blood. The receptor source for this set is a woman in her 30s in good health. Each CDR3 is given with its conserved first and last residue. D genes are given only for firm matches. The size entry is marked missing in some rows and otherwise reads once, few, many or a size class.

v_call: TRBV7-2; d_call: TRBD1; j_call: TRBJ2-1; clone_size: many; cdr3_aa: CASSLLGQGVNEQFF; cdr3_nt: TGTGCCAGCAGCTTACTTGGACAGGGGGTCAATGAGCAGTTCTTC
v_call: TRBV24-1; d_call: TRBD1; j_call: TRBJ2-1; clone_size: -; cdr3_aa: CATSDWDSNEQFF; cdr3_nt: TGTGCCACCAGTGACTGGGACAGCAATGAGCAGTTCTTC
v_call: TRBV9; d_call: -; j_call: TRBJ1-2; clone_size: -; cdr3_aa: CASSVATGGPQGDYGYTF; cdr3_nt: TGTGCCAGCAGCGTAGCTACGGGGGGACCCCAGGGCGACTATGGCTACACCTTC
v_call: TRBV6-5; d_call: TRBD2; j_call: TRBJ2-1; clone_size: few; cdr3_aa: CASSYSPTSPNEQFF; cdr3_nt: TGTGCCAGCAGTTACTCGCCGACTAGCCCCAATGAGCAGTTCTTC
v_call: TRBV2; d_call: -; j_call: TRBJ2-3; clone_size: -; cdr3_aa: CASGGDTRTDTQYF; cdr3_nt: TGTGCCAGCGGGGGGGACACGCGCACAGATACGCAGTATTTT
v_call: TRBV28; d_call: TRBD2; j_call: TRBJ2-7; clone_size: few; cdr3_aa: CASSIIAGALEQYF; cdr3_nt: TGTGCCAGCAGCATCATAGCGGGAGCCCTCGAGCAGTACTTC
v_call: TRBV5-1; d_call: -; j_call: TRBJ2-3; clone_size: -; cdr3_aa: CASSLDFTGTDTQYF; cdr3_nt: TGCGCCAGCAGCTTGGATTTCACTGGCACAGATACGCAGTATTTT
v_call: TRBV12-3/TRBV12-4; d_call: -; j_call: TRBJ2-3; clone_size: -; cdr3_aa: CASSRTGGGGDTQYF; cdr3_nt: TGTGCCAGCAGCCGCACAGGGGGCGGGGGGGATACGCAGTATTTT
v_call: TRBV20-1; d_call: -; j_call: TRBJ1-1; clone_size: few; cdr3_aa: CSARAGYLIAFF; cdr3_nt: TGCAGTGCTAGGGCAGGATACCTGATTGCTTTCTTT
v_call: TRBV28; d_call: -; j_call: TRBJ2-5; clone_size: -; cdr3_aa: CASSLSGGISREQYF; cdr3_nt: TGTGCCAGCAGTTTATCCGGCGGGATTAGTCGGGAGCAGTACTTC
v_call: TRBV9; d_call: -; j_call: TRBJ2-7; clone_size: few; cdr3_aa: CASSETLGTVYEQYF; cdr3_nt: TGTGCCAGCAGCGAGACCCTCGGGACGGTCTACGAGCAGTACTTC
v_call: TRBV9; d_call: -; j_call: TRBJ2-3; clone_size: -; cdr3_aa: CASSDGSNTDTQYF; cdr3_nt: TGTGCCAGCAGCGATGGAAGTAACACAGATACGCAGTATTTT
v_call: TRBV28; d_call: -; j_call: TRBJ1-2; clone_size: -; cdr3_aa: CASSSPGNGYTF; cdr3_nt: TGTGCCAGCAGTTCCCCCGGTAATGGCTACACCTTC
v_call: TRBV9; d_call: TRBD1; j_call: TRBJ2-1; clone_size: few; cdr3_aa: CASSPGDRDPYNEQFF; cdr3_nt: TGTGCCAGCAGCCCCGGCGACAGGGACCCCTACAATGAGCAGTTCTTC
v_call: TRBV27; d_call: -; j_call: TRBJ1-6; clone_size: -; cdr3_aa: CASSPQPITPLHF; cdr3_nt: TGTGCCAGCAGTCCTCAACCTATAACACCCCTCCACTTT
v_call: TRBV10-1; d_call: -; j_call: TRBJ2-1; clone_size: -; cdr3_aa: CASSDLRGAHEQFF; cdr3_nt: TGCGCCAGCAGTGACCTGCGGGGCGCACATGAGCAGTTCTTC
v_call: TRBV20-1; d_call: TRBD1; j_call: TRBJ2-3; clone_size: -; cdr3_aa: CSASTGLLTDTQYF; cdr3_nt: TGCAGTGCCTCGACAGGGCTATTGACCGATACGCAGTATTTT